Each of the 18 T cell receptor beta chains below was sequenced from the same sample in a study of graft-versus-host responses after intestinal transplantation. Antigen specificity for these receptors is unknown. Produced via immunoSEQ multiplex PCR; TCRdb's table is partial and in-frame only. The sample has 70,000 to 75,000 clones, approximately 88% seen once; the top ten hold roughly 2.5%. Sequencing was performed on unstimulated CD8+ T cells sorted from spleen or lymph node cells, taken before intestinal transplant. The receptors were gathered from a human donor who received an intestinal transplant.

The chain combines TRBV7-2 with TRBJ1-5; 8 bases match TRBD1. CDR1 SGHTA and CDR2 FQGNSA come from the germline V gene. The J segment lost 5 bases and the V segment lost 5 bases, leaving 8 bases of the junction unmatched. This CDR3 has 15 amino acids. In nucleotides, the CDR3 is TGTGCCAGCAGCCGCCCGGACAGGGTGGATCAGCCCCAGCATTTT. It specifies CASSRPDRVDQPQHF.

The chain combines TRBV19 with TRBJ2-2; TRBD1 matches 8 bases. The length of the CDR3 is 16 residues. V gave up 5 bases and J gave up 1 base; unmatched junction bases: 6. Germline-derived CDR1 and CDR2 are LNHDA and SQIVND (reference sequence). CDR3 DNA sequence: TGTGCCAGTAGTCACACCGGGACAGGGAACACCGGGGAGCTGTTTTTT. Encoded protein: CASSHTGTGNTGELFF.

V gene TRBV19 combines with J gene TRBJ2-1, with 8 nucleotides matching TRBD1. The germline CDR1 and CDR2 sequences are LNHDA and SQIVND (reference sequence). Trimming at V came to 8 bases and at J to 6 bases, leaving 12 bases not matched to a gene. The CDR3 has 15 amino acids. As DNA, the CDR3 is TGTGCCAGTCTCAATAGAGGACAGGGCCTCAATGAGCAGTTCTTC. Translation: CASLNRGQGLNEQFF.

The rearrangement links TRBV4-1 to TRBJ1-5, with 7 bases lining up with TRBD1. With V trimmed by 4 bases and J by 3 bases, 9 bases remained unmatched. Germline loops: CDR1 MGHRA, CDR2 YSYEKL. The length of the CDR3 is 16 residues. CDR3 loop: CASSLKQGRTNQPQHF. The CDR3, as DNA: TGCGCCAGCAGCCTAAAACAGGGGAGGACCAATCAGCCCCAGCATTTT.

The chain carries TRBV28 and TRBJ2-7, with 9 nucleotides matching TRBD1. The germline V gene encodes CDR1 MDHEN and CDR2 SYDVKM. This CDR3 comprises 15 residues. Trimming at V came to 3 bases and at J to 3 bases, leaving 6 bases not matched to a gene. Here the CDR3 DNA reads TGTGCCAGCAGTTTCGGACAGGGGCCTGGCTACGAGCAGTACTTC. Residues: CASSFGQGPGYEQYF.

This chain joins TRBV6-1 and TRBJ1-5; D perhaps matches TRBD1 (5 bases). Trimming cost V 2 bases and J 3 bases, with 8 bases left between them. This CDR3 spans 14 amino acids. Germline CDR1 is MNHNS and CDR2 is SASEGT. This chain's CDR3 is CASSERRVNQPQHF. Written as DNA, the CDR3 is TGTGCCAGCAGTGAACGCAGGGTCAATCAGCCCCAGCATTTT.

The gene calls are TRBV7-9 and TRBJ1-3; tentatively, D is TRBD1 (6 bases). This CDR3 region has 15 residues. Trimming stripped 2 bases from V and 4 bases from J, with 12 bases between. From germline, CDR1 is SEHNR and CDR2 FQNEAQ (reference sequence). The chain's CDR3 is CASSLLGAQGNTIYF. The CDR3 DNA is TGTGCCAGCAGCTTATTGGGGGCCCAAGGAAACACCATATATTTT.

This rearrangement joins TRBV5-4 to TRBJ2-3; D not certain. This CDR3 region has 14 residues. Germline loops: CDR1 SGHNT, CDR2 YYREEE (reference sequence). Deletions cut 1 base from V and 6 bases from J, with 12 bases between. DNA of the CDR3: TGTGCCAGCAGCTTGCCCAGCCCCGGGGATACGCAGTATTTT. Amino acids: CASSLPSPGDTQYF.

This chain joins TRBV4-1 and TRBJ1-2; D unclear. CDR3 length equals 14 residues. Trimming removed 4 bases from V and 0 bases from J, with 9 bases in between. Germline V gene data show CDR1 as MGHRA and CDR2 as YSYEKL. CDR3 DNA: TGCGCCAGCAGCCCGACGGGGACTAACTATGGCTACACCTTC. Translated, it gives CASSPTGTNYGYTF.

The chain has TRBV7-9 and TRBJ2-1; no firm D call. This CDR3 region has 15 residues. V lost 2 bases and J lost 4, with 12 bases in between. Germline V gene lookup returns CDR1 SEHNR and CDR2 FQNEAQ (reference sequence). The CDR3 here is CASSLSPGSYNEQFF. CDR3 bases: TGTGCCAGCAGCTTAAGCCCAGGCTCATACAATGAGCAGTTCTTC.

V is TRBV11-2 and J is TRBJ2-1, with D possibly TRBD2 on 5 matching bases. V lost 5 bases to trimming and J lost 10 bases, with 15 bases between them. The CDR3 sequence is 13 residues long. Germline assignment: CDR1 SGHAT and CDR2 FQNNGV. CDR3 protein: CASSPFWRWEQFF. The CDR3 nucleotides are TGTGCCAGCAGCCCCTTCTGGAGGTGGGAGCAGTTCTTC.

This clone was observed a handful of times. The chain links TRBV7-9 to TRBJ2-7; D not resolved. Germline lookup yields CDR1 SEHNR and CDR2 FQNEAQ (reference sequence). V was trimmed by 4 bases and J by 3 bases, leaving 13 bases between them. The CDR3 length is 14 residues. The CDR3 spells CASSSSRVSYEQYF. The CDR3 coding sequence is TGTGCCAGCAGCTCCTCCCGGGTTAGCTACGAGCAGTACTTC. Filled out from reference TRBV7-9 and TRBJ2-7, the complete variable domain reads DTGVSQNPRHKITKRGQNVTFRCDPISEHNRLYWYRQTLGQGPEFLTYFQNEAQLEKSRLLSDRFSAERPKGSFSTLEIQRTEQGDSAMYLCASSSSRVSYEQYFGPGTRLTVT.

The chain joins TRBV6-5 to TRBJ1-1; 8 bases are shared with TRBD1. Germline V gives CDR1 MNHEY, CDR2 SVGAGI. V lost 8 bases, J lost 6 bases, and 2 bases stayed unmatched. The CDR3 length is 11 residues. The CDR3 bases are TGTGCCAGCCAGGGGGCCCCTGAAGCTTTCTTT. It specifies CASQGAPEAFF.

The V gene is TRBV4-1, the J gene TRBJ2-2, with 8 bases lining up with TRBD2. The trim removed 1 base at V and 13 bases at J, leaving 8 bases unmatched. Germline V gene data show CDR1 as MGHRA and CDR2 as YSYEKL. CDR3 length: 14 amino acids. The DNA of the CDR3 is TGCGCCAGCAGCCAAGGCGGACTAGCCCCTTTGCTGTTTTTT. It translates to CASSQGGLAPLLFF.

The J gene is TRBJ1-1, the V gene TRBV4-1; perhaps TRBD1 as D (6 bases). CDR3 length equals 14 residues. The ends were cut back, 3 bases at V and 4 bases at J, with 12 bases in the middle. The germline V gene has CDR1 MGHRA and CDR2 YSYEKL. The CDR3 sequence is CASSHSGGPTEAFF. The DNA of the CDR3 is TGCGCCAGCAGCCACTCTGGGGGCCCCACTGAAGCTTTCTTT.

The chain couples TRBV10-3 to TRBJ2-1, with 11 bases lining up with TRBD2. The CDR3 is 15 residues long. The trim removed 5 bases at V and 4 bases at J, leaving 4 bases unmatched. CDR1 ENHRY and CDR2 SYGVKD come from the germline V gene. The CDR3 DNA is TGTGCCATCAGTCCTAGCGGGGGGTCGTACAATGAGCAGTTCTTC. Protein: CAISPSGGSYNEQFF.

The chain couples TRBV4-1 to TRBJ1-1; 10 positions agree with TRBD1. This CDR3 comprises 20 residues. V gave up 1 base and J gave up 4 bases; unmatched junction bases: 18. The germline V gene has CDR1 MGHRA and CDR2 YSYEKL. CDR3 in DNA: TGCGCCAGCAGCCAAGGGTCATTAGGCGGGACAGGGGCCCCCTTCACTGAAGCTTTCTTT. Translation: CASSQGSLGGTGAPFTEAFF.

This chain uses TRBV9 with TRBJ2-4, with unresolved D. CDR1 and CDR2 (germline): SGDLS, YYNGEE. The CDR3 loop spans 14 amino acids. V gave up 3 bases and J gave up 5 bases, with 12 bases separating them. CDR3 loop: CASSGQSAENIQYF. CDR3 coding DNA: TGTGCCAGCAGCGGTCAGTCGGCGGAAAACATTCAGTACTTC.